Listed below are T cell receptor beta chains from one sample, sequenced in a study of shared clonotypes between healthy human individuals. Libraries were prepared by immunoSEQ multiplex PCR; TCRdb keeps only in-frame clonotypes and omits some of them. The sample has 330,000 or so clones; approximately 74% are singletons. The sequencing input was memory CD4+ T cells sorted from blood. The receptor set was obtained from a man aged 25 to 40 in good health. Both conserved end residues are part of each CDR3. Each record gives: CDR3 length, J gene, D gene, clone size, V gene, CDR3 protein, CDR3 DNA. D genes are given only for firm matches. Part of the rows lack a size; the others show once, few, many or a class for expanded clones.

>14|TRBJ1-2|TRBD1|.|TRBV2
CASSADRVTYGYTF
TGTGCCAGCAGTGCAGACAGGGTTACCTATGGCTACACCTTC
>13|TRBJ1-4|.|once|TRBV28
CASSFLGAEKLFF
TGTGCCAGCAGTTTCCTAGGGGCCGAAAAACTGTTTTTT
>15|TRBJ2-3|TRBD2|.|TRBV10-1
CASSDQREGTDTQYF
TGCGCCAGCAGTGATCAGCGGGAGGGCACAGATACGCAGTATTTT
>13|TRBJ1-4|.|.|TRBV30
CAWSVLLNEKLFF
TGTGCCTGGAGTGTCCTTCTGAATGAAAAACTGTTTTTT
>19|TRBJ2-3|TRBD2|few|TRBV6-1
CASSESPGGTSGSTDTQYF
TGTGCCAGCAGTGAAAGCCCGGGAGGGACTAGCGGTAGCACAGATACGCAGTATTTT
>14|TRBJ2-7|.|.|TRBV18
CASSPPSRYNEQYF
TGTGCCAGCTCACCACCGAGTAGATACAACGAGCAGTACTTC
>14|TRBJ2-5|.|.|TRBV7-9
CASSPSRNQETQYF
TGTGCCAGCAGCCCCTCCAGAAATCAAGAGACCCAGTACTTC
>14|TRBJ2-3|.|.|TRBV18
CASSTGFDTDTQYF
TGTGCCAGCTCCACAGGGTTTGACACAGATACGCAGTATTTT
>12|TRBJ2-2|.|.|TRBV2
CASSVDTGILFF
TGTGCCAGCAGTGTAGACACAGGGATACTGTTTTTT
>13|TRBJ1-2|TRBD1|once|TRBV7-2
CASSPDRDYGYTF
TGTGCCAGCAGTCCAGACAGGGACTATGGCTACACCTTC
>14|TRBJ2-5|.|.|TRBV7-7
CASSSGTAQETQYF
TGTGCCAGCAGCTCCGGGACTGCGCAAGAGACCCAGTACTTC
>15|TRBJ1-5|TRBD1|once|TRBV27
CASWYRGAPNQPQHF
TGTGCCAGCTGGTACAGGGGGGCCCCTAATCAGCCCCAGCATTTT
>12|TRBJ1-5|.|once|TRBV28
CASSLLTQPQHF
TGTGCCAGCAGTTTATTGACTCAGCCCCAGCATTTT
>14|TRBJ1-1|.|few|TRBV9
CASSSGHLNTEAFF
TGTGCCAGCAGCTCCGGACACTTGAACACTGAAGCTTTCTTT
>16|TRBJ1-1|.|.|TRBV9
CASSPTLDRQGTEAFF
TGTGCCAGCAGCCCCACCCTTGACAGGCAAGGGACTGAAGCTTTCTTT
>16|TRBJ1-3|.|.|TRBV5-1
CASSLGWTFNGNTIYF
TGCGCCAGCAGCTTGGGGTGGACTTTTAATGGAAACACCATATATTTT